This T cell receptor (beta chain) was observed in a study of PD-1 blockade in classical Hodgkin lymphoma. Repertoires were generated with immunoSEQ multiplex PCR, while TCRdb's copy carries only in-frame clones and drops some. The sample holds 20,000 to 25,000 clones, over 70% seen once. Time point given: cycle 4 day 1 (C4D1), after less than 7 weeks of nivolumab. Patients all relapsed after autologous stem cell transplantation, and there was variation in brentuximab vedotin exposure. Classifying best responses yielded complete response, partial response or progressive disease. This CDR3 contains 14 residues.

This rearrangement joins TRBV21-1 to TRBJ1-5. TRBV21-1 constitutes a pseudogene. The TCR was taken from a human donor with classical Hodgkin lymphoma. Sequencing used peripheral blood mononuclear cells (PBMCs), obtained before the fourth cycle of nivolumab. The CDR3 nucleotides are TGTGCCAGCAGGCTACATTGGCATCATCAGCCCCAGCATTTT. Amino acid sequence: CASRLHWHHQPQHF.